What follows is one T cell receptor (beta chain) and its context. This clonotype was found many times. Its antigen target is currently unknown. Qualities for individual bases were not recorded, and no much larger clone is one base off. This specimen comes from a study of spatial heterogeneity in lung cancer (dated by TCRdb to between 2018 and 2020). Turning to the overall study: The donors were more than 65 patients from the lung TRACERx cohort who had early-stage, untreated non-small cell lung cancer. In the raw uncorrected reads, each unique combination of TCR and UMI appeared on average more than ten times. TCR repertoire features were related to nonsynonymous mutation counts determined by whole-exome sequencing of tumor tissue. Follow-up PBMC samples were sequenced whenever available, with the median time to follow-up being around 25 months after resection. At surgery, both alpha and beta chains were TCR-sequenced in around 240 tumor regions, roughly 64 matched nontumor lung samples and some 60 PBMC samples. Beta-chain transcripts were consistently detected in greater numbers than alpha-chain transcripts, which likely reflects a higher abundance of beta-chain transcripts. The study quantitatively compared TCR alpha and beta repertoires across multiple tumor regions, matched nontumor lung and blood in non-small cell lung cancer.

Results the study describes overall, beyond this receptor: Comparisons of baseline and follow-up blood repertoires included only 15 or so patients. Ubiquitous expanded tumor TCRs were detected in blood more often at tumor resection than at routine follow-up. Confirming at a functional level the hypothesis that regional TCRs recognize regional mutations was considered to require additional single-cell paired TCR alpha and beta sequencing.

The library came from 5' RACE. Sequencing instrument: NextSeq 500. In the TCR library protocol, a unique molecular identifier was attached to each TCR cDNA molecule so that PCR and sequencing errors could be corrected. In the original analysis: TCR identification, UMI-based error correction and CDR3 extraction were all carried out with Decombinator tools. Expanded TCRs were defined as those above a frequency of 2 per 1,000, corresponding to the top 1% of the tumor frequency distribution. Each repertoire was subsampled 100 times to 5,000 TCRs, after which Renyi diversity was computed with the R vegan package. CDR3 similarity networks were constructed using string-kernel similarity of amino acid triplets, with links drawn between CDR3s whose pairwise similarity was above 0.82. TCRdb reprocessing: public reads trimmed at Q25 with fastp, clones called with MiXCR, in-frame beta chains kept. All rows with the same CDR3 protein become a single entry with the most common DNA and genes. It is TCRdb's table, rather than the study itself, that gives the V and J calls and clone size. Present in this sample are some 120,000 distinct CDR3 sequences, 12% of which were seen just once. 16% of the sample lies in the top ten.

Reading the label with the study, this specimen's time point is: blood at routine non-recurrence follow-up after resection. For TCR sequencing, whole RNA was extracted from tumor and nontumor lung tissue, or from cryopreserved PBMC samples, and no cell sorting was done. Only patients for whom sufficient RNA was available from at least two tumor regions were selected for TCR sequencing. For CDR1 and CDR2, the germline V gene lists SGHVS and FQNEAQ. CDR3 length: 14 amino acids, cysteine to phenylalanine. The retained sequence is limited to the CDR3, 42 bases, with the frame set at the first base. V gives up 5 bases and J gives up 7 bases, and the segment between their germline ends measures 15 bases.

The chain uses TRBV7-8 and TRBJ1-5; too little of a D gene remains to name it. This receptor was obtained from a male donor with early-stage non-small cell lung cancer. Sample: PBMCs, taken at follow-up. At the DNA level, the sequence is TGTGCCAGCAGCGGTCACGAGATAACGCAGCCCCAGCATTTT. Protein translation: CASSGHEITQPQHF.